A single sample gave rise to the 26 T cell receptor beta chains below, sequenced in a study of cytomegalovirus exposure and HLA in healthy donors. Sequenced by immunoSEQ multiplex PCR; TCRdb stores in-frame clones only, minus some. The sample lists roughly 140,000 clones; around 86% were seen once. Material: PBMCs. The receptors shown here come from a man in his late teens or twenties in good health and CMV-seropositive.

The J gene is TRBJ1-2, the V gene TRBV9; TRBD1 agrees at 11 bases. The CDR3 sequence is 19 residues long. Germline-derived CDR1 and CDR2 are SGDLS and YYNGEE. V was pared by 0 bases and J by 3 bases, with 13 bases of the junction left unmatched. CDR3: CASSVVSGQGAWSDYGYTF. CDR3 coding DNA: TGTGCCAGCAGCGTAGTTTCCGGACAGGGGGCTTGGTCGGACTATGGCTACACCTTC.

The chain recombines TRBV18 with TRBJ2-7, with D possibly matching TRBD2 (6 bases). This CDR3 has 13 amino acids. The germline V and J ends were trimmed by 2 bases and 7 bases, with 12 bases remaining between them. Per germline, CDR1 KGHSH and CDR2 LQKENI. Here the CDR3 DNA reads TGTGCCAGCTCACCAGAGGATGGGGGGGAGCAGTACTTC. Amino acid sequence: CASSPEDGGEQYF.

As concerns this clone: The same CDR3 can be traced to other DNA sequences in this sample. The chain uses TRBV6-5 and TRBJ1-2; D may be TRBD1 (5 bases). Germline V gives CDR1 MNHEY, CDR2 SVGAGI. Between the trimmed V and J ends, which lost 4 bases and 4 bases, there was a span of 7 bases. The CDR3 contains 12 residues. DNA for the CDR3: TGTGCCAGCAGTTCGGGACTCTATGGCTACACCTTC. Translating gives CASSSGLYGYTF.

The V call is TRBV18, the J call TRBJ2-3, with 7 bases aligning to TRBD1. CDR1 and CDR2 from the germline V gene are KGHSH and LQKENI. CDR3 length equals 14 residues. With V trimmed by 8 bases and J by 0 bases, 5 bases remained unmatched. The CDR3 sequence is CASAGTASTDTQYF. The CDR3 region has the DNA TGTGCCAGCGCCGGGACAGCTAGCACAGATACGCAGTATTTT.

The rearrangement links TRBV2 to TRBJ2-7; 8 nucleotides align to TRBD1. Unmatched junction bases numbered 6, after V lost 5 bases and J lost 6 bases. The CDR3 has 13 amino acids. Per germline, CDR1 SNHLY and CDR2 FYNNEI. CDR3 sequence reads: CASSRQGSVEQYF. As DNA, the CDR3 is TGTGCCAGCAGTCGACAGGGGTCGGTCGAGCAGTACTTC.

DNA for the CDR3: TGTGCCAGCTCCGCTAGACAGGACCCGGGGTACGAGCAGTACTTC. Translated: CASSARQDPGYEQYF. The chain joins TRBV18 to TRBJ2-7, with a possible D match to TRBD1 (6 bases). The germline V gene encodes CDR1 KGHSH and CDR2 LQKENI. The V and J ends lost 6 bases and 4 bases respectively, with 19 bases between them. CDR3 length: 15 residues. The variable domain in full, with the rest retrieved from reference TRBV18 and TRBJ2-7, is NAGVMQNPRHLVRRRGQEARLRCSPMKGHSHVYWYRQLPEEGLKFMVYLQKENIIDESGMPKERFSAEFPKEGPSILRIQQVVRGDSAAYFCASSARQDPGYEQYFGPGTRLTVT.

The chain carries TRBV9 and TRBJ1-2; 11 bases are a match to TRBD1. Per the germline V gene, CDR1 is SGDLS and CDR2 is YYNGEE. This CDR3 has 16 residues. V shed 1 base and J 6 bases; nucleotides not matched to a gene: 8. The CDR3 region is CASSVNARTGGHGYTF. The CDR3 DNA reads TGTGCCAGCAGCGTAAACGCCCGGACAGGGGGCCATGGCTACACCTTC. Full variable domain (remainder filled in from reference TRBV9 and TRBJ1-2): DSGVTQTPKHLITATGQRVTLRCSPRSGDLSVYWYQQSLDQGLQFLIQYYNGEERAKGNILERFSAQQFPDLHSELNLSSLELGDSALYFCASSVNARTGGHGYTFGSGTRLTVV.

This chain joins TRBV7-9 and TRBJ2-1; 7 positions match TRBD2. Germline assignment: CDR1 SEHNR and CDR2 FQNEAQ (reference sequence). With 4 bases clipped from V and 2 bases from J, the junction kept 5 bases outside the gene matches. This CDR3 is 15 amino acids long. In nucleotides, the CDR3 is TGTGCCAGCAGCTCCCAGGGAGGGCCCTACAATGAGCAGTTCTTC. Protein sequence: CASSSQGGPYNEQFF.

The chain links TRBV5-1 to TRBJ2-1; D not resolved. Germline V gene sequence: CDR1 SGHRS, CDR2 YFSETQ. This CDR3 has 15 residues. V lost 4 bases, J lost 6 bases, and 17 bases lay in between. CDR3 in amino acids: CASSDSSLRRNEQFF. Written as DNA, the CDR3 is TGCGCCAGCAGCGACTCCTCCCTAAGACGCAATGAGCAGTTCTTC. Combining the CDR3 with reference TRBV5-1 and TRBJ2-1 gives the whole variable domain KAGVTQTPRYLIKTRGQQVTLSCSPISGHRSVSWYQQTPGQGLQFLFEYFSETQRNKGNFPGRFSGRQFSNSRSEMNVSTLELGDSALYLCASSDSSLRRNEQFFGPGTRLTVL.

A single count supports this clone. V is TRBV7-8 and J is TRBJ2-7; TRBD1 matches at 7 bases. The CDR3 extends over 16 amino acids. Germline lookup yields CDR1 SGHVS and CDR2 FQNEAQ. Losses at the gene ends were 3 bases for V and 1 base for J; bases not matched to a gene: 9. Here the CDR3 reads CASSLAQGTRSYEQYF. The CDR3, as DNA: TGTGCCAGCAGCTTGGCACAGGGGACACGGTCCTACGAGCAGTACTTC.

The chain links TRBV28 to TRBJ1-5; D is unclear. V lost 4 bases and J 4 bases, leaving 11 bases between the germline ends. The CDR3 runs to 14 residues. Germline-derived CDR1 and CDR2 are MDHEN and SYDVKM. The CDR3 DNA reads TGTGCCAGCAGTTATAGTACTAGAAATCAGCCCCAGCATTTT. Translated, it gives CASSYSTRNQPQHF.

The V gene is TRBV9, the J gene TRBJ1-6, with 8 positions matching TRBD1. Germline V CDR1 and CDR2: SGDLS, YYNGEE. The CDR3 extends over 14 amino acids. V gave up 3 bases and J gave up 8 bases; unmatched junction bases: 4. The CDR3 here is CASSGTGRHSPLHF. CDR3 nucleotides: TGTGCCAGCAGCGGGACAGGGCGGCATTCACCCCTCCACTTT.

The rearrangement joins TRBV7-6 to TRBJ2-3, with TRBD2 matching over 7 bases. The CDR3 length is 15 residues. V was clipped by 7 bases and J by 5 bases; unmatched bases: 12. Germline V lookup: CDR1 SGHVS, CDR2 FNYEAQ. The CDR3: CASTQRPSGGDTQYF. The DNA for the CDR3 is TGTGCCAGCACTCAGAGGCCTAGCGGCGGAGATACGCAGTATTTT.

The rearrangement joins TRBV5-1 to TRBJ2-1, with TRBD1 matching over 8 bases. The CDR3 spans 15 residues. Germline CDR1 is SGHRS and CDR2 is YFSETQ. V lost 2 bases to trimming and J lost 10 bases; unmatched junction nucleotides: 11. The CDR3 region is CASSFIPGQGGEQFF. CDR3 DNA: TGCGCCAGCAGCTTCATTCCCGGACAGGGAGGCGAGCAGTTCTTC. Full variable domain (outside the CDR3, taken from reference TRBV5-1 and TRBJ2-1): KAGVTQTPRYLIKTRGQQVTLSCSPISGHRSVSWYQQTPGQGLQFLFEYFSETQRNKGNFPGRFSGRQFSNSRSEMNVSTLELGDSALYLCASSFIPGQGGEQFFGPGTRLTVL.

The chain carries TRBV28 and TRBJ2-3; 7 bases align to TRBD1. From germline, CDR1 is MDHEN and CDR2 SYDVKM. Trimming at V came to 6 bases and at J to 6 bases, leaving 9 bases not matched to a gene. The CDR3 loop spans 14 amino acids. In DNA, the CDR3 is TGTGCCAGCAGCGGGTGGCAGACAGGGGATACGCAGTATTTT. Protein sequence: CASSGWQTGDTQYF.

This chain uses TRBV27 with TRBJ2-1; 9 bases are shared with TRBD1. The germline V gene encodes CDR1 MNHEY and CDR2 SMNVEV (reference sequence). The CDR3 spans 14 residues. V lost 1 base to trimming and J lost 7 bases; unmatched junction nucleotides: 2. CDR3 sequence: CASSLWTGVNEQFF. CDR3 coding DNA: TGTGCCAGCAGTTTATGGACAGGGGTGAATGAGCAGTTCTTC.

This clone has only one observation. The gene calls are TRBV7-6 and TRBJ1-6; the D is unclear. The V end was cut by 5 bases, the J end by 0 bases, with 17 bases between. CDR3 length: 18 residues. Germline CDR1 and CDR2: SGHVS and FNYEAQ. CDR3 protein: CASSRRAVGSSYNSPLHF. The CDR3 nucleotides are TGTGCCAGCAGCCGCCGGGCAGTTGGGAGCTCCTATAATTCACCCCTCCACTTT.

The J gene is TRBJ1-1, the V gene TRBV6-5; 7 bases are a match to TRBD1. The CDR3 has 15 residues. Germline CDR1 MNHEY, CDR2 SVGAGI. J gave up 6 bases and V 5 bases, and 12 bases lay outside the gene matches. The CDR3 nucleotides read TGTGCCAGCAGTCCGCAATTTGACAGGGCGGCTGAAGCTTTCTTT. The encoded protein is CASSPQFDRAAEAFF.

The V gene is TRBV30, the J gene TRBJ1-1, with D uncertain. Germline V gene lookup returns CDR1 GTSNPN and CDR2 SVGIG (reference sequence). This CDR3 comprises 16 residues. The ends were cut back, 0 bases at V and 5 bases at J, with 19 bases in the middle. As DNA, the CDR3 is TGTGCCTGGAGTGTGTTGGCTCGTGGCTGGCGGACTGAAGCTTTCTTT. This encodes CAWSVLARGWRTEAFF.

V is TRBV7-9 and J is TRBJ1-3, with 9 bases matching TRBD1. The J segment lost 4 bases and the V segment lost 5 bases, leaving 15 bases of the junction unmatched. The CDR3 has 18 amino acids. Germline loops: CDR1 SEHNR, CDR2 FQNEAQ (reference sequence). CDR3: CASSPQTIRTGDGNTIYF. The CDR3 DNA is TGTGCCAGCAGCCCCCAGACCATCCGGACAGGGGACGGAAACACCATATATTTT.

The V call is TRBV9, the J call TRBJ2-7, with D possibly TRBD1 on 6 matching bases. This CDR3 is 14 amino acids long. Trimming removed 2 bases at V and 4 bases at J, with 13 bases between. Germline V gene sequence: CDR1 SGDLS, CDR2 YYNGEE. CDR3 residues: CASSVRTDGYEQYF. As DNA, the CDR3 is TGTGCCAGCAGCGTGAGGACAGATGGGTACGAGCAGTACTTC.

The chain employs TRBV20-1 and TRBJ1-1, with D unclear. This CDR3 is built from 11 residues. CDR1 and CDR2 (germline): DFQATT, SNEGSKA (reference sequence). V dropped 6 bases and J dropped 1 base, with 6 bases sitting between them. CDR3 nucleotide sequence: TGCAGTGCGGCACAGAACACTGAAGCTTTCTTT. This gives the protein CSAAQNTEAFF.

The chain uses TRBV5-5 and TRBJ2-5; 11 bases fit TRBD2. CDR1 SGHKS and CDR2 YYEKEE come from the germline V gene (reference sequence). V lost 4 bases and J lost 3; bases outside the gene matches: 8. This CDR3 is 16 amino acids long. The DNA of the CDR3 is TGTGCCAGCAGCGCCGGGACTAGCGGAACCAAAGAGACCCAGTACTTC. This encodes CASSAGTSGTKETQYF.

The V gene is TRBV5-8, the J gene TRBJ1-6; maybe TRBD1 (5 bases). Looked up from germline, CDR1 is SGHTS and CDR2 is YDEGEE. The CDR3 runs 14 residues. V lost 4 bases to trimming and J lost 14 bases, with 19 bases between them. DNA of the CDR3: TGTGCCAGCAGCCCCCGGGGGGATACATCCTCCCTCCACTTT. Its translation is CASSPRGDTSSLHF. Based on the CDR3 plus reference TRBV5-8 and TRBJ1-6, the full variable domain is EAGVTQSPTHLIKTRGQQATLRCSPISGHTSVYWYQQALGLGLQFLLWYDEGEERNRGNFPPRFSGRQFPNYSSELNVNALELEDSALYLCASSPRGDTSSLHFGNGTRLTVT.

This chain uses TRBV7-9 with TRBJ2-7; weak D call: TRBD1 (6 bases). Deletions cut 4 bases from V and 2 bases from J, with 15 bases between. CDR1 SEHNR and CDR2 FQNEAQ come from the germline V gene (reference sequence). The CDR3 is 15 amino acids. The CDR3 bases are TGTGCCAGCAGCTCTCTGGCGCAGGGGACCTACGAGCAGTACTTC. Translation gives CASSSLAQGTYEQYF.

The V gene is TRBV15, the J gene TRBJ2-7; the D is unclear. V dropped 0 bases and J dropped 4 bases, with 10 bases sitting between them. CDR3 length equals 14 residues. Germline CDR1 LNHNV, CDR2 YYDKDF (reference sequence). For the CDR3, the DNA is TGTGCCACCAGCAGAGATTGGTCGGAGTACGAGCAGTACTTC. Protein sequence: CATSRDWSEYEQYF.